This T cell receptor beta chain was retrieved from a study of cytomegalovirus exposure and HLA in healthy donors. Findings and caveats of the study: Associated with cytomegalovirus, according to the listing, were 150 to 200 TCR beta chains.

A word on this clone: Its antigen is undetermined.

Clones were read by immunoSEQ multiplex PCR, and TCRdb kept only the in-frame ones, dropping some. The profile covers 200,000 to 250,000 clones, with 80% to 90% appearing a single time and 2.6% taken by the ten largest. From germline, CDR1 is SGHNT and CDR2 YYREEE (reference sequence). The CDR3 runs 15 residues. V gave up 4 bases and J gave up 0 bases, with 12 bases separating them. This receptor was identified in a man younger than 35 in good health and CMV-seronegative. Material: PBMCs. This rearrangement joins TRBV5-4 to TRBJ2-3, with D possibly being TRBD1 (6 bases). CDR3 amino acids: CASSETGSSTDTQYF. DNA for the CDR3: TGTGCCAGCAGCGAGACAGGTTCTAGCACAGATACGCAGTATTTT. Full variable domain (missing parts from reference TRBV5-4 and TRBJ2-3): ETGVTQSPTHLIKTRGQQVTLRCSSQSGHNTVSWYQQALGQGPQFIFQYYREEENGRGNFPPRFSGLQFPNYSSELNVNALELDDSALYLCASSETGSSTDTQYFGPGTRLTVL.